This T cell receptor (beta chain) emerged from a study of T-cell memory formation after mild COVID-19. This clonotype has only a few counts. TCRdb redid the calling of the 5' RACE reads with MiXCR, one entry per CDR3 protein. The sample yields 180,000 or so distinct CDR3 sequences, about 9.9% seen once. The receptor was isolated from a man aged 18 to 29 who had mild COVID-19 (a few samples of this study predate the infection). Cell type and time point are not known. The sequencing input was PBMCs or a T cell subset sorted from them (not recorded which).

The CDR3, as DNA: TGTGCCAGCAGCCGGGTCCGGGCCGAGCAGTACTTC. It specifies CASSRVRAEQYF. The chain combines TRBV7-2 with TRBJ2-7, with D uncertain. Germline V gene sequence: CDR1 SGHTA, CDR2 FQGNSA. The CDR3 is made up of 12 amino acids. V shed 5 bases and J shed 6 bases, with 11 bases lying between them.